This T cell receptor beta chain comes out of a study of blood T cell repertoires in COVID-19. Measured with immunoSEQ multiplex PCR; TCRdb has only the in-frame clones, and not every one. The data hold a few hundred thousand clones, with roughly nine tenths observed a single time. V was clipped by 6 bases and J by 9 bases, with 12 bases between them. CDR3 length: 12 residues. The chain carries TRBV12-3 or TRBV12-4 and TRBJ2-1; TRBD2 is a possible D gene (6 bases). Sample: PBMCs or T cells enriched from blood (not recorded which). This sequence was found in a woman younger than 45 who had recovered from COVID-19. For the CDR3, the DNA is TGTGCCAGCAGCCCGGGACTTCCTGAGCAGTTCTTC. Amino acid sequence: CASSPGLPEQFF.